This T cell receptor beta chain was sequenced for a study of cytomegalovirus exposure and HLA in healthy donors. In this sample, this clone turned up a few times. What it binds is unknown. The sample contains more than one DNA sequence encoding this CDR3. Broader study findings: Fewer N-insertions than the roughly 670-donor mean were reportedly shown by an Asian-associated ancestry cluster in a later analysis. In vitro assays verified that a few CMV-associated chains recognized CMV antigens specifically. A few V segments could not be told apart, such as TRBV6-2 and TRBV6-3, and were left out.

The CDR3 is made up of 17 amino acids. The V and J ends lost 4 bases and 7 bases, in that order; junction bases with no gene match: 13. CDR1 is PRHDT, CDR2 FYEKMQ, per germline (reference sequence). Donors sampled were nominally healthy, though unrecorded immune exposures were likely. The study ran its PCR with 60 Vbeta and 13 Jbeta primers. Sequenced by immunoSEQ multiplex PCR; TCRdb stores in-frame clones only, minus some. The data contain around 160,000 clones, 68% of them singletons. The receptor was isolated from a woman between 18 and 29 years old in good health and CMV-seropositive. Source material: PBMCs. This chain connects TRBV13 to TRBJ1-6; 7 bases are a match to TRBD1. The CDR3 DNA reads TGTGCCAGCAGCTCTCACCACCTGACAGGGTGGAATTCACCCCTCCACTTT. This sequence encodes CASSSHHLTGWNSPLHF.